Following are 10 T cell receptor beta chains from one sample sequenced in a study of blood T cell repertoires in COVID-19. The protocol was immunoSEQ multiplex PCR, while the TCRdb copy is restricted to in-frame clones and leaves out a portion. In the table there are under 13,000 clones, over 65% of which are singletons. Sequencing used peripheral blood. Receptors were obtained from a human donor in a cohort sampled during active COVID-19.

The V call is TRBV18, the J call TRBJ2-7, with TRBD1 as a possible D gene (6 bases). Trimming shortened V by 3 bases and J by 4 bases, and 13 bases separated the two germline ends. Germline V lookup: CDR1 KGHSH, CDR2 LQKENI. CDR3 size: 14 residues. CDR3 region: CASSPKDRPYEQYF. Written as DNA, the CDR3 is TGTGCCAGCTCACCGAAGGACAGACCTTACGAGCAGTACTTC.

This clone has a handful of counts. The rearrangement uses TRBV29-1 and TRBJ2-4; TRBD1 might be the D (5 bases). The CDR3 runs to 13 residues. With 7 bases removed from V and 0 bases from J, the gap between germline ends came to 10 bases. CDR1 and CDR2 (germline): SQVTM, ANQGSEA. CDR3: CSASDIAKNIQYF. Written as DNA, the CDR3 is TGCAGCGCCTCGGACATAGCCAAAAACATTCAGTACTTC.

The V call is TRBV27, the J call TRBJ1-2, with D possibly TRBD1 on 5 matching bases. The CDR3 is 14 amino acids. V lost 5 bases and J 4 bases, leaving 14 bases between the germline ends. Germline CDR1 and CDR2: MNHEY and SMNVEV (reference sequence). The CDR3 region has the DNA TGTGCCAGCAGTCCAACGGACACTTTCTATGGCTACACCTTC. Encoded protein: CASSPTDTFYGYTF.

The gene calls are TRBV27 and TRBJ1-4; TRBD1 is a possible D gene (5 bases). This CDR3 region has 16 residues. The ends were cut back, 5 bases at V and 5 bases at J, with 18 bases in the middle. Germline values: CDR1 MNHEY, CDR2 SMNVEV (reference sequence). The CDR3 nucleotides read TGTGCCAGCAGTACTACCCCCGGACATTCAAATGAAAAACTGTTTTTT. Its protein is CASSTTPGHSNEKLFF.

The chain has TRBV29-1 and TRBJ1-1; a possible D gene is TRBD1 (5 bases). The CDR3 runs to 13 residues. Between the trimmed V and J ends, which lost 4 bases and 0 bases, there was a span of 9 bases. The germline V gene encodes CDR1 SQVTM and CDR2 ANQGSEA. CDR3 coding DNA: TGCAGCGTTGCGCAGGGTCTGAACACTGAAGCTTTCTTT. Amino acid sequence: CSVAQGLNTEAFF.

This clone was seen a few times. The chain combines TRBV28 with TRBJ2-3, with 10 positions matching TRBD2. The junction had 4 bases not matched to a gene; V was cut back by 8 bases and J by 2 bases. Germline CDR1 and CDR2: MDHEN and SYDVKM. CDR3 length: 14 residues. The CDR3 protein is CASSTSGITDTQYF. CDR3 nucleotide sequence: TGTGCCAGCTCTACTAGCGGGATCACAGATACGCAGTATTTT.

The gene calls are TRBV29-1 and TRBJ2-7; 8 bases match TRBD1. V shed 4 bases and J 6 bases; nucleotides not matched to a gene: 11. Per the germline V gene, CDR1 is SQVTM and CDR2 is ANQGSEA. The CDR3 is made up of 14 amino acids. As DNA, the CDR3 is TGCAGCGTTGTTCTACGACAGGGGATAGGCGAGCAGTACTTC. Residues: CSVVLRQGIGEQYF.

The sample holds a few counts of this clone. The chain uses TRBV7-9 and TRBJ2-5; D call uncertain. The V end lost 4 bases, the J end lost 7 bases, and 19 bases lay between the germline ends. CDR1 and CDR2 from the germline V gene are SEHNR and FQNEAQ (reference sequence). The CDR3 has 15 amino acids. CDR3 protein: CASSSSTTLHPTQYF. The CDR3 region has the DNA TGTGCCAGCAGCTCCTCCACGACTCTCCATCCGACCCAGTACTTC. Combining the CDR3 with reference TRBV7-9 and TRBJ2-5 gives the whole variable domain DTGVSQNPRHKITKRGQNVTFRCDPISEHNRLYWYRQTLGQGPEFLTYFQNEAQLEKSRLLSDRFSAERPKGSFSTLEIQRTEQGDSAMYLCASSSSTTLHPTQYFGPGTRLLVL.

This clone was seen a few times. The rearrangement uses TRBV6-5 and TRBJ1-2; 7 nucleotides line up with TRBD1. V shed 5 bases, J shed 7 bases, and the junction held 10 bases outside the gene matches. The CDR3 has 14 residues. Per the germline V gene, CDR1 is MNHEY and CDR2 is SVGAGI. For the CDR3, the DNA is TGTGCCAGCAGTACCGGAGACAGGGTTACTGGCTACACCTTC. It codes for CASSTGDRVTGYTF.

The genes are TRBV9 and TRBJ2-2; D perhaps matches TRBD1 (5 bases). Looked up from germline, CDR1 is SGDLS and CDR2 is YYNGEE. There are 16 residues in the CDR3. V gave up 4 bases and J gave up 6 bases, with 19 bases separating them. CDR3 amino acids: CASSPTPGQWPGELFF. CDR3 sequence (DNA): TGTGCCAGCAGCCCCACGCCCGGACAATGGCCCGGGGAGCTGTTTTTT.